The 20 T cell receptor beta chains below were found in one sample sequenced in a study of cytomegalovirus exposure and HLA in healthy donors. The assay was immunoSEQ multiplex PCR, and TCRdb's table has in-frame clones only and misses some. The repertoire holds more than 65,000 clones, with about 92% as singletons. Sequences were obtained from PBMCs. The receptors originated from a man between 18 and 29 years old in good health and CMV-seronegative.

This sequence joins TRBV12-5 and TRBJ2-5; 10 positions match TRBD2. V lost 0 bases, J lost 2 bases, and 9 bases stayed unmatched. Per germline, CDR1 LGHNT and CDR2 FRNRAP. The CDR3 is made up of 18 amino acids. The CDR3 here is CASGLVATSGARQETQYF. The CDR3 DNA is TGTGCTAGTGGTTTGGTAGCTACTAGCGGGGCCCGACAAGAGACCCAGTACTTC. The full variable domain, rest sourced from reference TRBV12-5 and TRBJ2-5, is DARVTQTPRHKVTEMGQEVTMRCQPILGHNTVFWYRQTMMQGLELLAYFRNRAPLDDSGMPKDRFSAEMPDATLATLKIQPSEPRDSAVYFCASGLVATSGARQETQYFGPGTRLLVL.

The sample holds one count of this clone. CDR3 residues: CATDTPFAYEQYF. In DNA, the CDR3 is TGTGCCACCGACACCCCTTTCGCTTACGAGCAGTACTTC. The chain carries TRBV10-3 and TRBJ2-7; D uncertain. The CDR3 loop spans 13 amino acids. The V end was cut by 10 bases, the J end by 4 bases, with 17 bases between. CDR1 and CDR2 from the germline V gene are ENHRY and SYGVKD.

This chain links TRBV18 with TRBJ2-2; 7 positions match TRBD2. V was clipped by 0 bases and J by 6 bases; unmatched bases: 1. Germline V lookup: CDR1 KGHSH, CDR2 LQKENI. There are 14 residues in the CDR3. The CDR3 protein is CASSPPGGAGELFF. CDR3 in DNA: TGTGCCAGCTCACCACCGGGAGGGGCCGGGGAGCTGTTTTTT.

This chain links TRBV5-6 with TRBJ2-7; TRBD1 might be the D (5 bases). V gave up 2 bases and J gave up 0 bases, with 6 bases separating them. The CDR3 covers 13 residues. Germline V lookup: CDR1 SGHDT, CDR2 YYEEEE. The CDR3 DNA reads TGTGCCAGCAGCTTCAGGGACTCCTACGAGCAGTACTTC. Encoded protein: CASSFRDSYEQYF.

The chain joins TRBV11-3 to TRBJ1-3, with D perhaps matching TRBD1 (6 bases). Between the trimmed V and J ends, which lost 5 bases and 0 bases, there was a span of 11 bases. The CDR3 contains 15 residues. CDR1 and CDR2 from the germline V gene are SGHNT and YENEEA. The CDR3 reads CASSDQGYSGNTIYF. The DNA for the CDR3 is TGTGCCAGCAGCGATCAGGGGTACTCTGGAAACACCATATATTTT.

This CDR3 reads CASRGGSYEQYF. The CDR3 nucleotides read TGTGCCAGCCGCGGGGGGTCCTACGAGCAGTACTTC. This chain connects TRBV5-6 to TRBJ2-7; 8 bases are a match to TRBD2. This CDR3 spans 12 amino acids. The germline gives CDR1 SGHDT, CDR2 YYEEEE. The trim removed 7 bases at V and 1 base at J, leaving 1 base unmatched.

This chain joins TRBV5-8 and TRBJ2-1; D perhaps matches TRBD2 (6 bases). The V end was cut by 2 bases, the J end by 6 bases, with 15 bases between. Looked up from germline, CDR1 is SGHTS and CDR2 is YDEGEE. CDR3 length equals 15 residues. The CDR3, as DNA: TGTGCCAGCAGCTTTTGGGGGACCGGGAGCAATGAGCAGTTCTTC. Encoded protein: CASSFWGTGSNEQFF.

Comments on this clone: The junction and the germline gene differ at one end; a read error may be behind it. This sequence joins TRBV19 and TRBJ1-2, with TRBD1 matching over 9 bases. The CDR3 runs 17 residues. Germline V gene lookup returns CDR1 LNHDA and CDR2 SQIVND (reference sequence). The CDR3 is CASSLERQGGRRYGYTF. The CDR3 region has the DNA TGTGCCAGTAGTCTAGAAAGACAGGGGGGCAGGAGGTATGGCTACACCTTC.

The rearrangement links TRBV7-9 to TRBJ2-1; tentatively, D is TRBD2 (7 bases). The ends were cut back, 5 bases at V and 3 bases at J, with 20 bases in the middle. The CDR3 runs to 17 residues. Germline CDR1 reads SEHNR; CDR2 reads FQNEAQ (reference sequence). The CDR3 is CASSPEVRGGFYNEQFF. The DNA for the CDR3 is TGTGCCAGCAGCCCAGAAGTACGCGGGGGCTTCTACAATGAGCAGTTCTTC.

The sample holds a few counts of this clone. The chain combines TRBV30 with TRBJ1-1; D unresolved. The CDR3 length is 12 residues. CDR1 is GTSNPN, CDR2 SVGIG, per germline (reference sequence). The CDR3 here is CARERVNTEAFF. CDR3 in DNA: TGTGCACGGGAAAGGGTGAACACTGAAGCTTTCTTT.

The rearrangement links TRBV11-3 to TRBJ2-5; 11 nucleotides agree with TRBD2. CDR1 is SGHNT, CDR2 YENEEA, per germline. J lost 5 bases, V lost 2 bases, and 10 bases had no gene match. There are 17 residues in the CDR3. Here the CDR3 reads CASSLQPSGRIEETQYF. The CDR3 nucleotides read TGTGCCAGCAGCTTACAGCCTAGCGGGAGGATTGAGGAGACCCAGTACTTC.

The table lists this clone with a count of one. This chain connects TRBV11-3 to TRBJ2-7; 9 bases map to TRBD1. CDR1 and CDR2 (germline): SGHNT, YENEEA. With 0 bases clipped from V and 6 bases from J, the junction kept 12 bases outside the gene matches. This CDR3 spans 17 amino acids. CDR3 in amino acids: CASSLEQGAYPISEQYF. The CDR3 region has the DNA TGTGCCAGCAGCTTAGAACAGGGGGCCTATCCTATCTCCGAGCAGTACTTC.

This chain connects TRBV19 to TRBJ2-5; 10 bases are shared with TRBD2. This CDR3 contains 15 residues. Germline assignment: CDR1 LNHDA and CDR2 SQIVND (reference sequence). J lost 2 bases, V lost 6 bases, and 6 bases had no gene match. The CDR3 DNA reads as TGTGCCAGTAGAGGACTAGCGGCCTCTCAAGAGACCCAGTACTTC. This gives the protein CASRGLAASQETQYF.

The genes are TRBV11-2 and TRBJ1-4; 7 positions match TRBD1. The germline gives CDR1 SGHAT, CDR2 FQNNGV. The J segment lost 8 bases and the V segment lost 2 bases, leaving 11 bases of the junction unmatched. CDR3 length equals 16 residues. CDR3 residues: CASSLHPQGLEEKLFF. CDR3 coding DNA: TGTGCCAGCAGCTTACACCCACAGGGGTTAGAAGAAAAACTGTTTTTT.

This chain uses TRBV11-3 with TRBJ1-1; no firm D call. In germline, CDR1 is SGHNT, CDR2 YENEEA. The CDR3 is 16 residues long. Trimming left V 2 bases short and J 4 bases short, with 17 bases between. The CDR3: CASSLKVWAAGTEAFF. The CDR3 DNA is TGTGCCAGCAGCTTAAAGGTCTGGGCAGCTGGCACTGAAGCTTTCTTT.

The chain links TRBV4-3 to TRBJ2-3; 7 bases map to TRBD2. The CDR3 has 17 amino acids. Germline V gene sequence: CDR1 LGHNA, CDR2 YSLEER. J lost 3 bases, V lost 0 bases, and 9 bases had no gene match. CDR3 nucleotides: TGCGCCAGCAGCCAAGATCCTAGCGGATCAAGTACAGATACGCAGTATTTT. It codes for CASSQDPSGSSTDTQYF.

The V and J genes are TRBV7-2 and TRBJ1-1; perhaps TRBD1 as D (6 bases). Deletions cut 2 bases from V and 6 bases from J, with 13 bases between. The CDR3 extends over 14 amino acids. Germline CDR1 SGHTA, CDR2 FQGNSA. CDR3 sequence: CASSLLQGMSEAFF. CDR3 in DNA: TGTGCCAGCAGCTTACTTCAGGGGATGTCTGAAGCTTTCTTT.

To note about this clone: Sequence at one end of the junction differs from germline and may be a read error. Different DNA sequences within this sample yield the same CDR3. V and J are TRBV5-6 and TRBJ2-3; TRBD2 agrees at 9 bases. The CDR3 length is 14 residues. Germline CDR1 reads SGHDT; CDR2 reads YYEEEE. The DNA of the CDR3 is TGTGCCAGCAGCTACATAGCGGGGGTGGATACACAGTATTTT. This codes for CASSYIAGVDTQYF.

This clone was picked up a small number of times. The rearrangement uses TRBV30 and TRBJ2-7, with a tentative D call TRBD2 (6 bases). The CDR3 extends over 14 amino acids. Germline values: CDR1 GTSNPN, CDR2 SVGIG (reference sequence). V was trimmed by 7 bases and J by 1 base, leaving 17 bases between them. CDR3: CALAAGLLSYEQYF. For the CDR3, the DNA is TGTGCCTTGGCCGCGGGACTCTTATCCTACGAGCAGTACTTC.

This clone was seen just once. The chain joins TRBV4-1 to TRBJ2-7; D gene ambiguous. Trimming left V 0 bases short and J 2 bases short, with 14 bases between. There are 16 residues in the CDR3. Germline-derived CDR1 and CDR2 are MGHRA and YSYEKL. CDR3 in amino acids: CASSQEALGFTYEQYF. CDR3 bases: TGCGCCAGCAGCCAAGAGGCCCTAGGTTTCACCTACGAGCAGTACTTC.